A single sample gave rise to the 5 T cell receptor beta chains below, sequenced in a study of regulatory T cells in long-lasting Graves disease (dated by TCRdb to the early 2020s). In the paper's terms, the time point label means: newly diagnosed GD, antithyroid drugs for less than 3 months. RNA was extracted from PBMCs in TRIzol for both TCR sequencing and RNA sequencing. The receptor library was made with multiplex PCR. Sequencing was carried out with an Illumina HiSeq 4000. iRepertoire HTBI primers and Arm-PCR amplification of CDR3 regions were used to construct TCR beta libraries. TCRdb reprocessed the public reads (quality trimming at Q25 with fastp, clone calling with MiXCR) and kept in-frame beta chains. Every entry covers one CDR3 protein and lists the most common genes and DNA from its rows. The sample table records some 490,000 distinct CDR3 sequences; about 12% of these occur just once. Clones ranked in the top ten supply roughly 8.2% of the sample.

These data also formed part of another study, on T cells in Graves' hyperthyroidism and ophthalmopathy.

Sequenced material: peripheral blood mononuclear cells (PBMCs), taken at new diagnosis, from a patient treated with antithyroid drugs. All receptors derive from a woman under 40 with Graves disease. Donor details come from another sample of the same person, matched by shared clones.

This clonotype showed up many times. The J gene is TRBJ2-1, the V gene TRBV2, with 13 bases fitting TRBD2. With V trimmed by 7 bases and J by 0 bases, 3 bases remained unmatched. The CDR3 contains 16 residues. The germline gives CDR1 SNHLY, CDR2 FYNNEI. CDR3 sequence: CASKRTSGSSYNEQFF. In DNA form, the CDR3 reads TGTGCCAGCAAGAGGACTAGCGGGAGCTCCTACAATGAGCAGTTCTTC.

This sequence joins TRBV19 and TRBJ1-3; no firm D call. The germline CDR1 and CDR2 sequences are LNHDA and SQIVND (reference sequence). Deletions cut 3 bases from V and 0 bases from J, with 6 bases between. The CDR3 contains 14 residues. The CDR3 protein is CASSIGISGNTIYF. DNA for the CDR3: TGTGCCAGTAGTATCGGGATCTCTGGAAACACCATATATTTT.

This clonotype was picked up many times. The chain carries TRBV12-3 or TRBV12-4 and TRBJ1-1, with D possibly TRBD1 on 6 matching bases. The CDR3 loop spans 13 amino acids. V dropped 6 bases and J dropped 4 bases, with 12 bases sitting between them. Here the CDR3 reads CASSLRGATEAFF. The DNA of the CDR3 is TGTGCCAGCAGCTTAAGGGGGGCCACTGAAGCTTTCTTT.

In this sample, this clonotype turned up many times. The rearrangement joins TRBV6-5 to TRBJ1-2, with D perhaps TRBD1 (6 bases). CDR3 length: 16 residues. CDR1 is MNHEY and CDR2 is SVGAGI in the germline V gene. Trimming cost V 2 bases and J 3 bases, with 16 bases left between them. The CDR3 sequence is CASSYAGASTHYGYTF. The CDR3, as DNA: TGTGCCAGCAGTTACGCAGGGGCTTCGACGCACTATGGCTACACCTTC.

The CDR3: CSVEELGGVEKLFF. CDR3 bases: TGCAGCGTTGAAGAATTAGGCGGAGTGGAAAAACTGTTTTTT. The chain links TRBV29-1 to TRBJ1-4; D remains ambiguous. CDR1 is SQVTM, CDR2 ANQGSEA, per germline. Trimming removed 0 bases from V and 8 bases from J, with 13 bases in between. CDR3 length: 14 residues. Together with reference TRBV29-1 and TRBJ1-4, the CDR3 gives the full variable domain: SAVISQKPSRDICQRGTSLTIQCQVDSQVTMMFWYRQQPGQSLTLIATANQGSEATYESGFVIDKFPISRPNLTFSTLTVSNMSPEDSSIYLCSVEELGGVEKLFFGSGTQLSVL.